The 11 T cell receptor beta chains listed next were all sequenced from one sample in a study of cytomegalovirus exposure and HLA in healthy donors. PCR amplification relied on 60 Vbeta primers (plus 13 Jbeta primers). The repertoire was sequenced with immunoSEQ multiplex PCR; TCRdb's copy has only in-frame clones and lacks some. The sample lists around 150,000 clones, about 74% seen once, with roughly 4.9% in the top ten. Sequencing input: PBMCs. All receptors derive from a woman aged 45-65 years in good health and CMV-seronegative.

The chain uses TRBV6-5 and TRBJ2-2; D possibly corresponds to TRBD1 (6 bases). Germline V CDR1 and CDR2: MNHEY, SVGAGI. The CDR3 consists of 15 residues. Trimming shortened V by 7 bases and J by 3 bases, and 15 bases separated the two germline ends. The CDR3 DNA reads as TGTGCCAGCATCAAAGCAGGGGCCTACACCGGGGAGCTGTTTTTT. Amino acid sequence: CASIKAGAYTGELFF.

V is TRBV5-4 and J is TRBJ2-7, with 8 nucleotides matching TRBD1. This CDR3 is built from 15 residues. V shed 4 bases, J shed 4 bases, and the junction held 10 bases outside the gene matches. Per the germline V gene, CDR1 is SGHNT and CDR2 is YYREEE (reference sequence). The CDR3 region has the DNA TGTGCCAGCAGCCTACCGGGACAGGCCAGTTACGAGCAGTACTTC. Translating it yields CASSLPGQASYEQYF.

The rearrangement uses TRBV19 and TRBJ1-2; TRBD1 agrees at 9 bases. J lost 7 bases, V lost 6 bases, and 6 bases had no gene match. CDR3 size: 13 residues. The germline V gene has CDR1 LNHDA and CDR2 SQIVND (reference sequence). Here the CDR3 reads CASSVQGALGYTF. The DNA of the CDR3 is TGTGCCAGTAGCGTACAGGGGGCGCTTGGCTACACCTTC.

The J gene is TRBJ2-5, the V gene TRBV6-5; a weak D match, TRBD2 (6 bases). CDR3 length: 14 residues. Germline V CDR1 and CDR2: MNHEY, SVGAGI. Deletions cut 6 bases from V and 5 bases from J, with 16 bases between. In DNA form, the CDR3 reads TGTGCCAGCAGCCTTGGGGGGTCCCTGGAGACCCAGTACTTC. This translates into CASSLGGSLETQYF.

The chain recombines TRBV2 with TRBJ1-5; no clear D. V dropped 4 bases and J dropped 0 bases, with 10 bases sitting between them. The CDR3 totals 15 residues. CDR1 SNHLY and CDR2 FYNNEI come from the germline V gene. This chain's CDR3 is CASSGGSYSNQPQHF. The CDR3 bases are TGTGCCAGCAGTGGAGGTAGCTATAGCAATCAGCCCCAGCATTTT.

This chain connects TRBV11-2 to TRBJ1-5, with D hard to call. CDR3 length: 13 residues. CDR1 and CDR2 from the germline V gene are SGHAT and FQNNGV. Trimming cost V 1 base and J 4 bases, with 5 bases left between them. This chain's CDR3 is CASSLGRNQPQHF. DNA of the CDR3: TGTGCCAGCAGCTTAGGCAGAAATCAGCCCCAGCATTTT.

The chain combines TRBV28 with TRBJ2-3, with D unclear. Germline lookup yields CDR1 MDHEN and CDR2 SYDVKM. The CDR3 sequence is 14 residues long. V gave up 6 bases and J gave up 0 bases, with 10 bases separating them. The CDR3 sequence is CASSSPRSTDTQYF. CDR3 in DNA: TGTGCCAGCAGCTCCCCTAGAAGCACAGATACGCAGTATTTT.

About this clone itself: Here the CDR3 omits its conserved ending phenylalanine or tryptophan, so a read error is the likely source. J is TRBJ1-5 and V is TRBV29-1, with D perhaps matching TRBD1 (5 bases). Germline CDR1 and CDR2: SQVTM and ANQGSEA. V lost 4 bases and J lost 3, with 10 bases in between. CDR3 length equals 13 residues. CDR3 residues: CSVVLGDNQPQHL. The DNA for the CDR3 is TGCAGCGTTGTACTAGGGGACAATCAGCCCCAGCATCTT.

The V and J genes are TRBV25-1 and TRBJ2-7; unclear D gene. The CDR3 extends over 14 amino acids. V was cut by 4 bases and J by 0 bases, with 10 bases left in between. Germline CDR1 MGHDK, CDR2 SYGVNS. The CDR3 coding sequence is TGTGCCAGCAGTGGGTCCTTGAGCTCCTACGAGCAGTACTTC. The encoded protein is CASSGSLSSYEQYF.

The rearrangement uses TRBV4-2 and TRBJ2-1; TRBD2 aligns across 7 bases. From germline, CDR1 is LGHNA and CDR2 YNFKEQ. V gave up 0 bases and J gave up 8 bases; unmatched junction bases: 7. CDR3 length: 15 residues. This CDR3 reads CASSQDTGGVDEQFF. Written as DNA, the CDR3 is TGTGCCAGCAGCCAAGATACGGGGGGAGTGGATGAGCAGTTCTTC.

V and J are TRBV19 and TRBJ1-1; D ambiguous. CDR1 is LNHDA and CDR2 is SQIVND in the germline V gene (reference sequence). This CDR3 is built from 13 residues. V lost 4 bases and J 0 bases, leaving 6 bases between the germline ends. The CDR3: CASSTTVNTEAFF. The CDR3 DNA reads as TGTGCCAGTAGTACAACAGTGAACACTGAAGCTTTCTTT.